Following are 31 T cell receptor beta chains from one sample sequenced in a study of T cell repertoires in cytomegalovirus infection. TCRdb re-derived calls from the reads in MiXCR, one entry per CDR3 protein. Here the sample spans about 490,000 distinct CDR3 sequences, more than 20% being singletons. Sequencing input: PBMCs. These receptors all stem from a human donor in good health (CMV status not recorded). Some clones in this sample may be carry-over from other donors' samples.

This clonotype was found a few times. This chain connects TRBV12-3 or TRBV12-4 to TRBJ2-2, with D uncertain. V lost 6 bases, J lost 6 bases, and 11 bases lay in between. CDR3 length: 13 amino acids. CDR3 DNA: TGTGCCAGCAGGAGCCAAACTGCCGGGGAGCTGTTTTTT. Amino acid sequence: CASRSQTAGELFF.

This clonotype was seen more than once but under ten times. This rearrangement joins TRBV2 to TRBJ2-2, with a possible D match to TRBD1 (5 bases). V gave up 7 bases and J gave up 5 bases, with 14 bases separating them. The V gene's germline CDR1 is SNHLY and CDR2 FYNNEI. The CDR3 is 14 residues long. The CDR3 loop reads CASTAQGSTGELFF. CDR3 sequence (DNA): TGTGCCAGCACCGCCCAGGGTTCAACCGGGGAGCTGTTTTTT.

The chain has TRBV7-9 and TRBJ2-5; TRBD2 aligns across 14 bases. V lost 5 bases and J lost 3; bases outside the gene matches: 5. CDR3 length equals 16 residues. CDR1 SEHNR and CDR2 FQNEAQ come from the germline V gene (reference sequence). CDR3 amino acids: CASSMGLAGVEETQYF. As DNA, the CDR3 is TGTGCCAGCAGCATGGGACTAGCGGGAGTTGAAGAGACCCAGTACTTC.

This chain joins TRBV28 and TRBJ2-4; TRBD2 aligns across 7 bases. The V gene end was trimmed by 7 bases and the J gene end by 2 bases; junction bases not matched to a gene: 17. The CDR3 spans 18 residues. Germline V gene data show CDR1 as MDHEN and CDR2 as SYDVKM. CDR3 protein: CASNDASGLGGTKNIQYF. Written as DNA, the CDR3 is TGTGCCAGCAACGACGCTAGCGGCTTGGGGGGAACCAAAAACATTCAGTACTTC.

This chain joins TRBV6-2 or TRBV6-3 and TRBJ1-5; D is undetermined. Looked up from germline, CDR1 is MNHEY and CDR2 is SVGEGT. The length of the CDR3 is 14 residues. V lost 9 bases, J lost 2 bases, and 14 bases lay in between. As DNA, the CDR3 is TGTGCCAGTGGACCTTCCTGGGGCAATCAGCCCCAGCATTTT. Protein: CASGPSWGNQPQHF.

This chain connects TRBV29-1 to TRBJ1-2; D remains unclear. The germline gives CDR1 SQVTM, CDR2 ANQGSEA. CDR3 length equals 9 residues. V gave up 4 bases and J gave up 8 bases, with 5 bases separating them. Here the CDR3 reads CSVGGGYTF. CDR3 sequence (DNA): TGCAGCGTTGGAGGGGGCTACACCTTC.

The chain combines TRBV12-3 or TRBV12-4 with TRBJ2-2; no clear D. V lost 6 bases to trimming and J lost 2 bases, with 19 bases between them. The CDR3 is 17 residues long. CDR3 amino acids: CASSLRGKRSNTGELFF. CDR3 DNA sequence: TGTGCCAGCAGCCTACGTGGCAAACGATCTAACACCGGGGAGCTGTTTTTT.

This clonotype was detected a few times. CDR3 sequence reads: CATSATSGYYNEQFF. CDR3 in DNA: TGTGCCACCAGCGCGACTAGCGGATACTACAATGAGCAGTTCTTC. This sequence joins TRBV15 and TRBJ2-1; 9 bases line up with TRBD2. The V segment lost 5 bases and the J segment 3 bases; nucleotides outside the gene matches: 5. The CDR3 consists of 15 residues. Germline V gene lookup returns CDR1 LNHNV and CDR2 YYDKDF (reference sequence). The complete variable domain, with remaining parts taken from reference TRBV15 and TRBJ2-1, reads DAMVIQNPRYQVTQFGKPVTLSCSQTLNHNVMYWYQQKSSQAPKLLFHYYDKDFNNEADTPDNFQSRRPNTSFCFLDIRSPGLGDTAMYLCATSATSGYYNEQFFGPGTRLTVL.

The V gene is TRBV7-3, the J gene TRBJ2-3, with a tentative D call TRBD2 (5 bases). V shed 5 bases and J shed 4 bases, with 16 bases lying between them. Germline lookup yields CDR1 SGHTA and CDR2 FQGTGA. There are 15 residues in the CDR3. CDR3 DNA sequence: TGTGCCAGCAGCCCTAGAGGGCTGGACTCAGATACGCAGTATTTT. Translated: CASSPRGLDSDTQYF. The variable domain in full, completed from reference TRBV7-3 and TRBJ2-3, reads GAGVSQTPSNKVTEKGKYVELRCDPISGHTALYWYRQSLGQGPEFLIYFQGTGAADDSGLPNDRFFAVRPEGSVSTLKIQRTERGDSAVYLCASSPRGLDSDTQYFGPGTRLTVL.

Written as DNA, the CDR3 is TGTGCCAGCAGCCCTGGGACTAGCGGGACTGGTGTGGCCGGGGAGCTGTTTTTT. Protein: CASSPGTSGTGVAGELFF. The chain joins TRBV11-2 to TRBJ2-2; TRBD2 matches 13 bases. J lost 6 bases, V lost 5 bases, and 12 bases had no gene match. CDR3 length: 18 residues. Germline loops: CDR1 SGHAT, CDR2 FQNNGV.

The sample holds a few counts of this clonotype. Here the CDR3 reads CASGNWLGQETQYF. The CDR3 DNA reads TGCGCCAGCGGAAACTGGCTAGGGCAAGAGACCCAGTACTTC. V gene TRBV5-1 combines with J gene TRBJ2-5; D not resolved. The CDR3 extends over 14 amino acids. Trimming took 7 bases from V and 2 from J, leaving 15 bases between them. The V gene's germline CDR1 is SGHRS and CDR2 YFSETQ. The entire variable domain, with the rest obtained from reference TRBV5-1 and TRBJ2-5, is as follows: KAGVTQTPRYLIKTRGQQVTLSCSPISGHRSVSWYQQTPGQGLQFLFEYFSETQRNKGNFPGRFSGRQFSNSRSEMNVSTLELGDSALYLCASGNWLGQETQYFGPGTRLLVL.

As to this clonotype: The junction departs from germline at one end; a sequencing error may be responsible. This chain joins TRBV15 and TRBJ1-5, with no clear D. The CDR3 has 17 residues. Germline V gene sequence: CDR1 LNHNV, CDR2 YYDKDF (reference sequence). In DNA form, the CDR3 reads TGTGCCACCAGAAGAGAAGGCCCGGGAATGAGCAATCAGCCCCAGCATTTT. As protein: CATRREGPGMSNQPQHF.

Many counts were recorded for this clonotype. V gene TRBV7-7 combines with J gene TRBJ2-2; no firm D call. CDR3 length: 13 amino acids. V was pared by 4 bases and J by 0 bases, with 3 bases between. Germline V gives CDR1 SSHAT, CDR2 FNYEAQ (reference sequence). The CDR3 loop is CASSSANTGELFF. The CDR3 DNA sequence: TGTGCCAGCAGCTCAGCGAACACCGGGGAGCTGTTTTTT. The whole variable domain, remainder taken from reference TRBV7-7 and TRBJ2-2, is GAGVSQSPRYKVTKRGQDVTLRCDPISSHATLYWYQQALGQGPEFLTYFNYEAQPDKSGLPSDRFSAERPEGSISTLTIQRTEQRDSAMYRCASSSANTGELFFGEGSRLTVL.

There are a few counts of this clonotype. The rearrangement joins TRBV24-1 to TRBJ1-4; 10 nucleotides align to TRBD1. The germline gives CDR1 KGHDR, CDR2 SFDVKD. V was pared by 4 bases and J by 6 bases, with 4 bases of the junction left unmatched. The CDR3 totals 15 residues. The CDR3 nucleotides are TGTGCCACCAGTGACCCCGGGACAGGGGATGAAAAACTGTTTTTT. Translation: CATSDPGTGDEKLFF.

The genes are TRBV11-3 and TRBJ2-5, with unresolved D. Per the germline V gene, CDR1 is SGHNT and CDR2 is YENEEA. This CDR3 is 13 amino acids long. Trimming took off 6 bases at V and 2 bases at J, with 10 bases between the two ends. In nucleotides, the CDR3 is TGTGCCAGCAGTAGGCGGTTACAAGAGACCCAGTACTTC. This sequence encodes CASSRRLQETQYF.

Only a few counts were recorded for this clonotype. The chain has TRBV28 and TRBJ1-3, with D unclear. V gave up 8 bases and J gave up 3 bases, with 5 bases separating them. CDR3 length equals 11 residues. The germline V gene encodes CDR1 MDHEN and CDR2 SYDVKM. The CDR3 sequence is CASFGGNTIYF. As DNA, the CDR3 is TGTGCCAGCTTCGGTGGAAACACCATATATTTT.

This chain links TRBV6-2 or TRBV6-3 with TRBJ2-3; D possibly corresponds to TRBD2 (5 bases). The CDR3 is 17 amino acids. Germline V gene data show CDR1 as MNHEY and CDR2 as SVGEGT. V lost 0 bases and J 0 bases, leaving 13 bases between the germline ends. The CDR3 DNA reads as TGTGCCAGCAGTTACTCGAAGACTACTCTTAGCACAGATACGCAGTATTTT. Amino acid sequence: CASSYSKTTLSTDTQYF.

The sample holds a few counts of this clonotype. The V gene is TRBV2, the J gene TRBJ2-2, with TRBD2 matching 7 bases. Germline CDR1 reads SNHLY; CDR2 reads FYNNEI. J lost 0 bases, V lost 6 bases, and 4 bases had no gene match. The CDR3 sequence is 15 residues long. The CDR3 here is CASRRGLPNTGELFF. The CDR3 bases are TGTGCCAGCAGGAGGGGACTACCGAACACCGGGGAGCTGTTTTTT.

V and J are TRBV13 and TRBJ2-5; D not certain. The V gene's germline CDR1 is PRHDT and CDR2 FYEKMQ (reference sequence). Trimming removed 5 bases at V and 5 bases at J, with 18 bases between. CDR3 length: 15 amino acids. The CDR3 region has the DNA TGTGCCAGCAGCCCGAGCCGTAGCTCGAGGGAGACCCAGTACTTC. It specifies CASSPSRSSRETQYF.

V usage is TRBV5-1 and J usage is TRBJ2-1; D may match TRBD1 or TRBD2 (5 bases each). Trimming stripped 3 bases from V and 7 bases from J, with 14 bases between. The CDR3 contains 14 residues. CDR1 is SGHRS and CDR2 is YFSETQ in the germline V gene. CDR3 sequence: CASSSDAWGNEQFF. The CDR3 region has the DNA TGCGCCAGCAGCTCGGACGCGTGGGGGAATGAGCAGTTCTTC.

This clonotype was seen more than once but under ten times. V is TRBV4-3 and J is TRBJ2-5; perhaps TRBD2 as D (6 bases). Germline V gene data show CDR1 as LGHNA and CDR2 as YSLEER. The CDR3 consists of 14 residues. V dropped 0 bases and J dropped 5 bases, with 10 bases sitting between them. CDR3 loop: CASSQELGRETQYF. In nucleotides, the CDR3 is TGCGCCAGCAGCCAAGAGTTAGGGAGGGAGACCCAGTACTTC.

The chain uses TRBV30 and TRBJ2-1; TRBD2 agrees at 8 bases. The CDR3 spans 12 residues. Germline assignment: CDR1 GTSNPN and CDR2 SVGIG (reference sequence). V lost 3 bases, J lost 13 bases, and 8 bases stayed unmatched. The CDR3 reads CAWRPSAGGQFF. CDR3 DNA sequence: TGTGCCTGGAGGCCTAGCGCGGGAGGACAGTTCTTC.

The chain carries TRBV3-1 and TRBJ1-2, with D possibly matching TRBD1 (6 bases). V lost 4 bases, J lost 8 bases, and 11 bases lay in between. The CDR3 consists of 12 residues. The germline V gene has CDR1 LGHDT and CDR2 YNNKEL (reference sequence). Here the CDR3 reads CASSRRDRGYTF. CDR3 sequence (DNA): TGTGCCAGCAGCCGCCGTGACAGGGGCTACACCTTC.

This clonotype turned up a few times. The chain combines TRBV6-6 with TRBJ1-5; tentative D call: TRBD1 (5 bases). The CDR3 is made up of 14 amino acids. V dropped 0 bases and J dropped 5 bases, with 8 bases sitting between them. Germline CDR1 and CDR2: MNHNY and SVGAGI (reference sequence). CDR3 coding DNA: TGTGCCAGCAGTTACTCGCAGGGAGATCAGCCCCAGCATTTT. It specifies CASSYSQGDQPQHF.

The genes are TRBV28 and TRBJ1-4, with D hard to call. V lost 3 bases and J lost 7, with 12 bases in between. Germline CDR1 and CDR2: MDHEN and SYDVKM. This CDR3 contains 14 residues. The CDR3 DNA is TGTGCCAGCAGTTTTGGAGGAGAAGGTGAAAAACTGTTTTTT. Translating gives CASSFGGEGEKLFF.

The chain uses TRBV6-2 or TRBV6-3 and TRBJ1-1; D uncertain. The CDR3 sequence is 13 residues long. CDR1 and CDR2 from the germline V gene are MNHEY and SVGEGT. Trimming removed 8 bases at V and 4 bases at J, with 14 bases between. The CDR3 DNA reads as TGTGCCAGCGGTGACTTGAGGAGCACTGAAGCTTTCTTT. Translated, it gives CASGDLRSTEAFF.

The genes are TRBV7-4 and TRBJ1-1, with D tentatively TRBD1 (5 bases). V shed 1 base and J shed 6 bases, with 12 bases lying between them. Germline V gives CDR1 SGHVT, CDR2 SQSDAQ. This CDR3 has 14 residues. CDR3 in amino acids: CASSLDRGKAEAFF. The CDR3 DNA reads as TGTGCCAGCAGCTTAGATCGGGGGAAGGCTGAAGCTTTCTTT.

The chain employs TRBV4-3 and TRBJ1-1; 7 bases match TRBD1. Trimming at V came to 0 bases and at J to 9 bases, leaving 7 bases not matched to a gene. CDR1 and CDR2 from the germline V gene are LGHNA and YSLEER. The CDR3 spans 14 residues. CDR3 loop: CASSQDPTGEKAFF. CDR3 DNA: TGCGCCAGCAGCCAAGATCCTACAGGGGAGAAAGCTTTCTTT.

This chain joins TRBV2 and TRBJ2-3; 9 bases line up with TRBD2. Germline CDR1 SNHLY, CDR2 FYNNEI. The CDR3 consists of 18 residues. V was clipped by 3 bases and J by 1 base; unmatched bases: 11. The CDR3 spells CASSEVSGRAVGTDTQYF. CDR3 nucleotide sequence: TGTGCCAGCAGTGAGGTTAGCGGGAGAGCGGTAGGCACAGATACGCAGTATTTT.

There are a few counts of this clonotype. The chain joins TRBV15 to TRBJ2-3; D may be TRBD1 (6 bases). V lost 1 base, J lost 2 bases, and 7 bases lay in between. The CDR3 is 14 amino acids. From germline, CDR1 is LNHNV and CDR2 YYDKDF (reference sequence). The CDR3 DNA follows: TGTGCCACCAGCAGAGGACAGGTCACAGATACGCAGTATTTT. It codes for CATSRGQVTDTQYF. The entire variable domain, with the rest obtained from reference TRBV15 and TRBJ2-3, is as follows: DAMVIQNPRYQVTQFGKPVTLSCSQTLNHNVMYWYQQKSSQAPKLLFHYYDKDFNNEADTPDNFQSRRPNTSFCFLDIRSPGLGDTAMYLCATSRGQVTDTQYFGPGTRLTVL.

In this sample, this clonotype turned up many times. The J gene is TRBJ2-1, the V gene TRBV10-3; 13 nucleotides agree with TRBD2. V shed 10 bases, J shed 5 bases, and the junction held 14 bases outside the gene matches. CDR1 and CDR2 (germline): ENHRY, SYGVKD. The CDR3 covers 17 residues. CDR3 DNA sequence: TGTGCCACTCGGGGGACTAGCGGGGTTCGGGGAGACAATGAGCAGTTCTTC. It translates to CATRGTSGVRGDNEQFF.